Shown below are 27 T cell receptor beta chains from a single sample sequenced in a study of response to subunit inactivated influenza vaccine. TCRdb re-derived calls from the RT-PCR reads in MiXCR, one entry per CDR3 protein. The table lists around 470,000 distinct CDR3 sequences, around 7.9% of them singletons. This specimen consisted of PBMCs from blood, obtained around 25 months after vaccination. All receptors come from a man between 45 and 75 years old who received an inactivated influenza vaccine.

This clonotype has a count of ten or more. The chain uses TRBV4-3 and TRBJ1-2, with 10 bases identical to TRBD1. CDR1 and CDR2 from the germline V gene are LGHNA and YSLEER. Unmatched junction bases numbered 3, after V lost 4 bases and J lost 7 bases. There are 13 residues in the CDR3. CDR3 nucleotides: TGCGCCAGCAGCCGAGGACAGGGGGGTGGCTACACCTTC. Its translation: CASSRGQGGGYTF.

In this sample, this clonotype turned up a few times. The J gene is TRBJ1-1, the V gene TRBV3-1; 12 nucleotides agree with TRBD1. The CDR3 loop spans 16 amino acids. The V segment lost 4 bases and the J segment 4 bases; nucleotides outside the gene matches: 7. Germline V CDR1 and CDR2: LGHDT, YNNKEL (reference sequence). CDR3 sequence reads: CASSRGTGGRSTEAFF. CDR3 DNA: TGTGCCAGCAGCCGCGGGACAGGGGGCAGGAGCACTGAAGCTTTCTTT.

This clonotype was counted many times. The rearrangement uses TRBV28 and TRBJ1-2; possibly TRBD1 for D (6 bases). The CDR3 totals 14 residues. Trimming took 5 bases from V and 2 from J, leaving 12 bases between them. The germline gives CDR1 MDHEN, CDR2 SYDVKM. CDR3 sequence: CASSLTGNNYGYTF. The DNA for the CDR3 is TGTGCCAGCAGTCTCACAGGGAACAACTATGGCTACACCTTC.

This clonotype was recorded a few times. CDR3 residues: CASSWGVGYNEQFF. For the CDR3, the DNA is TGTGCCAGCAGCTGGGGGGTAGGGTACAATGAGCAGTTCTTC. The chain combines TRBV5-4 with TRBJ2-1; possibly TRBD2 for D (6 bases). Trimming cost V 3 bases and J 4 bases, with 11 bases left between them. The CDR3 sequence is 14 residues long. The germline CDR1 and CDR2 sequences are SGHNT and YYREEE (reference sequence).

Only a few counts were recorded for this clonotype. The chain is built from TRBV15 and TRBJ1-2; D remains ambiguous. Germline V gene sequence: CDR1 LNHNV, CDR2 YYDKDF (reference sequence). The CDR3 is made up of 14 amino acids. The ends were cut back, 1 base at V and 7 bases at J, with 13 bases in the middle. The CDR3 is CATSRGKLAGGYTF. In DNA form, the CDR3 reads TGTGCCACCAGCAGAGGTAAGCTGGCTGGTGGCTACACCTTC.

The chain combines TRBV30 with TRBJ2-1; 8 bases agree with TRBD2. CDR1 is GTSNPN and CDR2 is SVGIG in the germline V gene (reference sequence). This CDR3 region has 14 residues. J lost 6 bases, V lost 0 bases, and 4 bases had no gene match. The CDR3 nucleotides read TGTGCCTGGAGTGTAATCGGGAGGGTCAATGAGCAGTTCTTC. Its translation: CAWSVIGRVNEQFF.

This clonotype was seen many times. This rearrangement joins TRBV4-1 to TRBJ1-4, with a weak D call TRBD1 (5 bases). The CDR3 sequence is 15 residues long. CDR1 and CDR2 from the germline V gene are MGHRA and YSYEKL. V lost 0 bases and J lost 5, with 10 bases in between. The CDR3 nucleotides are TGCGCCAGCAGCCAAGATCCAGGGAGAAATGAAAAACTGTTTTTT. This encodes CASSQDPGRNEKLFF.

CDR3 nucleotides: TGTGCCAGCAGCGGCGTTTTCGGGGGGGGTACAGATACGCAGTATTTT. Amino acid sequence: CASSGVFGGGTDTQYF. The chain joins TRBV27 to TRBJ2-3; 8 bases fit TRBD2. J gave up 3 bases and V 6 bases, and 11 bases lay outside the gene matches. The germline gives CDR1 MNHEY, CDR2 SMNVEV (reference sequence). The CDR3 runs to 16 residues.

The CDR3 protein is CASSLAGQGPYEQYF. The CDR3 nucleotides are TGTGCCAGCAGCTTAGCGGGACAAGGTCCCTACGAGCAGTACTTC. This chain connects TRBV7-2 to TRBJ2-7, with D perhaps matching TRBD1 (6 bases). CDR1 is SGHTA, CDR2 FQGNSA, per germline. Trimming removed 0 bases at V and 2 bases at J, with 11 bases between. The CDR3 has 15 amino acids. Full variable domain (remainder filled in from reference TRBV7-2 and TRBJ2-7): GAGVSQSPSNKVTEKGKDVELRCDPISGHTALYWYRQSLGQGLEFLIYFQGNSAPDKSGLPSDRFSAERTGGSVSTLTIQRTQQEDSAVYLCASSLAGQGPYEQYFGPGTRLTVT.

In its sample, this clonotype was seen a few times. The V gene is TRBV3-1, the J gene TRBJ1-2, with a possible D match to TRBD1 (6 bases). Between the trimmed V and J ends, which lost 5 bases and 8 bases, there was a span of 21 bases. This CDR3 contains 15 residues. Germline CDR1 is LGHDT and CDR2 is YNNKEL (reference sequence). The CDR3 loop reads CASSAEETGNGGYTF. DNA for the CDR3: TGTGCCAGCAGCGCAGAAGAAACAGGGAACGGAGGCTACACCTTC.

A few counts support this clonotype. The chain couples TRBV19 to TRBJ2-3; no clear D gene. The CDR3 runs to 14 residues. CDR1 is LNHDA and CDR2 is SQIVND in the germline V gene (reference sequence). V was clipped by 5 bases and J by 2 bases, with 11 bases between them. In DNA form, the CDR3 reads TGTGCCAGTAGTTGGGCGGCAAACACAGATACGCAGTATTTT. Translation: CASSWAANTDTQYF.

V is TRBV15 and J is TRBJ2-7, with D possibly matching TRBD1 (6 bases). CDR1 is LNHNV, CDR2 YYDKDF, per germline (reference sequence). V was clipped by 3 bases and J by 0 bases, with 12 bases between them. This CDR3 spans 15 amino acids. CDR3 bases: TGTGCCACCAGCAGCGACAGGTCGAGCTCCTACGAGCAGTACTTC. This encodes CATSSDRSSSYEQYF.

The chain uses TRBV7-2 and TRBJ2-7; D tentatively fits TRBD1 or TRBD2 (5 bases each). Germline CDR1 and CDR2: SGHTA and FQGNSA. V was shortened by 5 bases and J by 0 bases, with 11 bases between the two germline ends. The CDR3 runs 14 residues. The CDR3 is CASSPEDTSYEQYF. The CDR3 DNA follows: TGTGCCAGCAGCCCGGAGGACACCTCCTACGAGCAGTACTTC.

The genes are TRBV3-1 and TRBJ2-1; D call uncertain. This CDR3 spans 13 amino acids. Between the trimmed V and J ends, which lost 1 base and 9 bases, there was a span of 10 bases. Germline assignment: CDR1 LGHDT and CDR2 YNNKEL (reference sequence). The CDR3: CASSQGFHSEQFF. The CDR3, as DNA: TGTGCCAGCAGCCAAGGGTTCCACAGTGAGCAGTTCTTC.

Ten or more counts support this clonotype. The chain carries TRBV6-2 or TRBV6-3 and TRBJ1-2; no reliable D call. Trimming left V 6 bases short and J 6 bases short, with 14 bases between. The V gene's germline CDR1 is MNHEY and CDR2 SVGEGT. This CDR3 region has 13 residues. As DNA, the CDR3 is TGTGCCAGCAGCAAAACTGTTATGGATGGCTACACCTTC. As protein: CASSKTVMDGYTF.

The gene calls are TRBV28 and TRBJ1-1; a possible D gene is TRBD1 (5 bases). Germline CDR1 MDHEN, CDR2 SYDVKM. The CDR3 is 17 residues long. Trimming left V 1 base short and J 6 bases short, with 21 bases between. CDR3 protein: CASSLSSGGAIWPEAFF. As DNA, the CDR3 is TGTGCCAGCAGTTTATCCTCGGGAGGGGCGATATGGCCTGAAGCTTTCTTT.

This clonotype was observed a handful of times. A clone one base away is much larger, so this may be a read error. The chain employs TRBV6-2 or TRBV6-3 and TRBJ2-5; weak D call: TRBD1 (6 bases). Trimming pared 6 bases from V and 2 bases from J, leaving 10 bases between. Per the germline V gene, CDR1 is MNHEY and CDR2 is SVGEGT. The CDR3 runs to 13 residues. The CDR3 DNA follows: TGTGCCAGCAGAATGACAGGTCAAGAGACCCAGTACTTC. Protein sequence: CASRMTGQETQYF.

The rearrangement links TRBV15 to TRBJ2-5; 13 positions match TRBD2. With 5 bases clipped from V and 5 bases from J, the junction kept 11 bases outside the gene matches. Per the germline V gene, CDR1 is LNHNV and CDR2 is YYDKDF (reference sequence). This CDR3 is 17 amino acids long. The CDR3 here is CATSRRLAGGFGETQYF. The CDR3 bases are TGTGCCACCAGCCGAAGACTAGCGGGGGGTTTTGGCGAGACCCAGTACTTC.

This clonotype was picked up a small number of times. The chain's CDR3 is CSARPSVSTDTQYF. CDR3 in DNA: TGCAGTGCTAGGCCTAGCGTTAGCACAGATACGCAGTATTTT. The chain has TRBV20-1 and TRBJ2-3, with TRBD2 as a possible D gene (6 bases). Per the germline V gene, CDR1 is DFQATT and CDR2 is SNEGSKA (reference sequence). Trimming took 3 bases from V and 0 from J, leaving 10 bases between them. CDR3 length: 14 amino acids.

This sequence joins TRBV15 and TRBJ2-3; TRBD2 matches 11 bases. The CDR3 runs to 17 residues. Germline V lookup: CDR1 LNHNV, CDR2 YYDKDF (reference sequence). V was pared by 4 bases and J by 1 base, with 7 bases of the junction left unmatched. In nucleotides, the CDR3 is TGTGCCACCAGCACCTTTTCGACTAGCGGGGGCACAGATACGCAGTATTTT. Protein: CATSTFSTSGGTDTQYF.

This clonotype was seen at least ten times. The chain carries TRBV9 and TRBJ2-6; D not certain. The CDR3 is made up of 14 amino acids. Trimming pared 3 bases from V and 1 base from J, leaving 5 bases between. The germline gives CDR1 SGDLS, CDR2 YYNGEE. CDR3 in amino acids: CASSDLSGANVLTF. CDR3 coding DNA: TGTGCCAGCAGCGATTTGTCTGGGGCCAACGTCCTGACTTTC.

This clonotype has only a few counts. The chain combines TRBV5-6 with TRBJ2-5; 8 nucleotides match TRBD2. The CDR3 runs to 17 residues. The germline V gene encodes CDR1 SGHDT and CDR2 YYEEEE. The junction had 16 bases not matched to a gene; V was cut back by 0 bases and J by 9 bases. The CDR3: CASSLASAGGPSIAQYF. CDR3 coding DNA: TGTGCCAGCAGCTTGGCCTCTGCGGGAGGCCCTTCGATCGCCCAGTACTTC.

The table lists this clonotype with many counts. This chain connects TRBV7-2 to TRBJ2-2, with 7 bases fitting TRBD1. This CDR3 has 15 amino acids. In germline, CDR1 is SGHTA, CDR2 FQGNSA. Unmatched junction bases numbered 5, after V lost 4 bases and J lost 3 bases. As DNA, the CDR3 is TGTGCCAGCAGCTCTGGACAGGTCTACACCGGGGAGCTGTTTTTT. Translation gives CASSSGQVYTGELFF.

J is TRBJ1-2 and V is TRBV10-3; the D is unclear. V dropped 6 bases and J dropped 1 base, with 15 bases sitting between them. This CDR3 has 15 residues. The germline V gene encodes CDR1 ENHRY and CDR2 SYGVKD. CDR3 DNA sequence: TGTGCCATCAGAGAGAGGGTTCGGGATAACTATGGCTACACCTTC. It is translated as CAIRERVRDNYGYTF.

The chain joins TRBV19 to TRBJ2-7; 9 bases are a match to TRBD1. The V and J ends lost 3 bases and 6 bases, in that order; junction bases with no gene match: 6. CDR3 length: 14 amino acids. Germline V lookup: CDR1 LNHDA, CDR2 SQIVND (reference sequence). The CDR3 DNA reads TGTGCCAGTAGTATGTGGGACAGGGACGGCGAGCAGTACTTC. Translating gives CASSMWDRDGEQYF. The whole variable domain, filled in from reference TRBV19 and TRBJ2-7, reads DGGITQSPKYLFRKEGQNVTLSCEQNLNHDAMYWYRQDPGQGLRLIYYSQIVNDFQKGDIAEGYSVSREKKESFPLTVTSAQKNPTAFYLCASSMWDRDGEQYFGPGTRLTVT.

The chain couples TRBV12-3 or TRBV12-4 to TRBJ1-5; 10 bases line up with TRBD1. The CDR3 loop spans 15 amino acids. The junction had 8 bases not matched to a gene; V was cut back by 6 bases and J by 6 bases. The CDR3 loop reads CASRSGTGDSQPQHF. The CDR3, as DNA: TGTGCCAGCAGGTCGGGGACAGGGGATAGTCAGCCCCAGCATTTT.

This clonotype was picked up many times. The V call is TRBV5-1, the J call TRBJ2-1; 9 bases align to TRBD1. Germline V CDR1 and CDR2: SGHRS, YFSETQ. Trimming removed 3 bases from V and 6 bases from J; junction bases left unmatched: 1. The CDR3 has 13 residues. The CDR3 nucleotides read TGCGCCAGCAGCTGGGGACAGGGCAATGAGCAGTTCTTC. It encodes CASSWGQGNEQFF. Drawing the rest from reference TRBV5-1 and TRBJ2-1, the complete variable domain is KAGVTQTPRYLIKTRGQQVTLSCSPISGHRSVSWYQQTPGQGLQFLFEYFSETQRNKGNFPGRFSGRQFSNSRSEMNVSTLELGDSALYLCASSWGQGNEQFFGPGTRLTVL.